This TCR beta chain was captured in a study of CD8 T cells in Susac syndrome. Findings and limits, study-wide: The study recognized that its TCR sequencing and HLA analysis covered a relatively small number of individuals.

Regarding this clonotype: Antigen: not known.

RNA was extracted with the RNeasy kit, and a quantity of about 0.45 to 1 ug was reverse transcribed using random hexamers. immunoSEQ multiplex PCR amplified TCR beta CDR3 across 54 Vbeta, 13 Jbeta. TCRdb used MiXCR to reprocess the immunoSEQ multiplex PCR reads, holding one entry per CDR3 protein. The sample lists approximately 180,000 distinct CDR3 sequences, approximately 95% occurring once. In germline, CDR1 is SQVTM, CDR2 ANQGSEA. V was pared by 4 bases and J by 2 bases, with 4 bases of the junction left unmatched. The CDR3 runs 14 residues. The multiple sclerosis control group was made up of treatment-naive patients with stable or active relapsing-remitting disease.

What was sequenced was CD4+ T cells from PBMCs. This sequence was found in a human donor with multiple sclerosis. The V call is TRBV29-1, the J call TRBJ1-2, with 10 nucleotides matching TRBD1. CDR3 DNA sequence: TGCAGCGTTGGGGGGGACAGGGGAAACTATGGCTACACCTTC. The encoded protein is CSVGGDRGNYGYTF.